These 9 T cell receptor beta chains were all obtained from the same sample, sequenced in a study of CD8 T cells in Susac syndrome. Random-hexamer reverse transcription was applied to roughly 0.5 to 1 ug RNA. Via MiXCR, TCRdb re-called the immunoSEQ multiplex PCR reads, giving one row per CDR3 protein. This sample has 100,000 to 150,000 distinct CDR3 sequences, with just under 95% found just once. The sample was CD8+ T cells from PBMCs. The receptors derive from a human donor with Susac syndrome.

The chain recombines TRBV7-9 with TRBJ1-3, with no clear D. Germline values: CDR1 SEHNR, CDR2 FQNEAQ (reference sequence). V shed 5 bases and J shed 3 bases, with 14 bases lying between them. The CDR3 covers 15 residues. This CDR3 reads CASSPRIYNGNTIYF. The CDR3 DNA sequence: TGTGCCAGCAGCCCACGGATATACAATGGAAACACCATATATTTT.

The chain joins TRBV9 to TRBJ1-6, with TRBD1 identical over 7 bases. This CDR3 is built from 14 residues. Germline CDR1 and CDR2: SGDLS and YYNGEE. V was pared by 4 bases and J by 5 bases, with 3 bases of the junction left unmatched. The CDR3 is CASSPRGDNSPLHF. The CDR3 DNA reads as TGTGCCAGCAGCCCCAGGGGGGATAATTCACCCCTCCACTTT.

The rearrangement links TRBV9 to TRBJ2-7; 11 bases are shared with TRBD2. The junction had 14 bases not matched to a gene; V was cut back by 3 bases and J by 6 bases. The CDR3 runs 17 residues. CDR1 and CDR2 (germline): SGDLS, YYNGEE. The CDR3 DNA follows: TGTGCCAGCAGCGCGGAAATAGCGGGAGGGCCCCGTTTCGAGCAGTACTTC. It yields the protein CASSAEIAGGPRFEQYF.

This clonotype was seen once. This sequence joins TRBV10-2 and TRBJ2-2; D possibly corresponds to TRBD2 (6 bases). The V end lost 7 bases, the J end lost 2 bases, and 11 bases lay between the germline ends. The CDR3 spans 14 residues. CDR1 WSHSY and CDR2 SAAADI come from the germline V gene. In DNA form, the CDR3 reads TGCGCCAGCATGGGTAGCGGAAACACCGGGGAGCTGTTTTTT. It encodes CASMGSGNTGELFF.

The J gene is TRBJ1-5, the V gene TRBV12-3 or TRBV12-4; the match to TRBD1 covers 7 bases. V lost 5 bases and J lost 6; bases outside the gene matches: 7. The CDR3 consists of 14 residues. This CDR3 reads CASSGDRAGQPQHF. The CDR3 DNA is TGTGCCAGCAGTGGAGACAGGGCGGGTCAGCCCCAGCATTTT.

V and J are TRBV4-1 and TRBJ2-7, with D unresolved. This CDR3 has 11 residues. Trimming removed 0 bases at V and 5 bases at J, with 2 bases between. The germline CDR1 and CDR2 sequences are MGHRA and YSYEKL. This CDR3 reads CASSQEDEQYF. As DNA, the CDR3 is TGCGCCAGCAGCCAAGAGGACGAGCAGTACTTC.

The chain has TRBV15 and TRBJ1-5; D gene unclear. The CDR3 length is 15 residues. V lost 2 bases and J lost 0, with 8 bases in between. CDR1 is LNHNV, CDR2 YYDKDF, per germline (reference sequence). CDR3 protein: CATSRSGPSNQPQHF. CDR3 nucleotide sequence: TGTGCCACCAGCAGAAGCGGACCTAGCAATCAGCCCCAGCATTTT. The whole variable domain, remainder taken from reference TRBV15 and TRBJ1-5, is DAMVIQNPRYQVTQFGKPVTLSCSQTLNHNVMYWYQQKSSQAPKLLFHYYDKDFNNEADTPDNFQSRRPNTSFCFLDIRSPGLGDTAMYLCATSRSGPSNQPQHFGDGTRLSIL.

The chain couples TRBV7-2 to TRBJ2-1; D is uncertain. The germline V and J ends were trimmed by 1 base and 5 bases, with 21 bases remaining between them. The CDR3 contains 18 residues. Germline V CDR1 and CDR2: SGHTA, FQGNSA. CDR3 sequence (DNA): TGTGCCAGCAGCTTAGGGATCCGAGAGTCCACGCCGGACAATGAGCAGTTCTTC. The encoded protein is CASSLGIRESTPDNEQFF.

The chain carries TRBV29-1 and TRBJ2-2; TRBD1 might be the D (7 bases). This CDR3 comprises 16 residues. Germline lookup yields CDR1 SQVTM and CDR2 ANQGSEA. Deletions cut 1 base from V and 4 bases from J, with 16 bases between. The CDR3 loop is CSVEGGVRGITGELFF. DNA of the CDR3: TGCAGCGTTGAAGGGGGGGTCAGGGGGATCACCGGGGAGCTGTTTTTT.